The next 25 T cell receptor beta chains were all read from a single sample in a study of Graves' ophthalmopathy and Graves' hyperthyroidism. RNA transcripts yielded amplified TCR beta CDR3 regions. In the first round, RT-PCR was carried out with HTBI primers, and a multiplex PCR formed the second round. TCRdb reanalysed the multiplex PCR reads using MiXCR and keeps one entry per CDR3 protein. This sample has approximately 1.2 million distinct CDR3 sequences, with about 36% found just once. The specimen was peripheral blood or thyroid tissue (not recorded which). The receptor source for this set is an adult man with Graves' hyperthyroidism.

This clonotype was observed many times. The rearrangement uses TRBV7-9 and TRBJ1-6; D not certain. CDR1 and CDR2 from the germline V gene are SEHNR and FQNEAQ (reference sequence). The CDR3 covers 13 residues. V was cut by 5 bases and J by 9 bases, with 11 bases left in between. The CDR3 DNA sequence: TGTGCCAGCAGCCGGACGGAGGGTTCACCCCTCCACTTT. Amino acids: CASSRTEGSPLHF.

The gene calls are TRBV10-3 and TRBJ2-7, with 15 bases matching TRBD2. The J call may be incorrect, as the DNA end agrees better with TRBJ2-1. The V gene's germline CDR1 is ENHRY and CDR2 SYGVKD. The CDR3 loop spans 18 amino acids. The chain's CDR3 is CAIKPGLAGGLPYNEQFF. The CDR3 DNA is TGTGCCATCAAACCGGGACTAGCGGGAGGTCTCCCCTACAATGAGCAGTTCTTC.

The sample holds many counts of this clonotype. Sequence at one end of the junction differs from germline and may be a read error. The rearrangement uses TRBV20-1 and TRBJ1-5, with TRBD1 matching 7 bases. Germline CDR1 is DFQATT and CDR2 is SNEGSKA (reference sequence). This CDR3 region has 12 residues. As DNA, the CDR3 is TGCAGTGCTAGAGATGGGACAGAGCCACAGCATTTT. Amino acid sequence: CSARDGTEPQHF.

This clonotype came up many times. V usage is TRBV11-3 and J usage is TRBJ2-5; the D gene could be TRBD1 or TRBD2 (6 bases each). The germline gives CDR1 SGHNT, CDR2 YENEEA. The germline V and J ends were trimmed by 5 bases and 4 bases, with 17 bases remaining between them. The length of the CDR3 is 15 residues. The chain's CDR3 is CASSLSWGAGETQYF. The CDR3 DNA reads TGTGCCAGCAGCCTATCCTGGGGGGCAGGAGAGACCCAGTACTTC.

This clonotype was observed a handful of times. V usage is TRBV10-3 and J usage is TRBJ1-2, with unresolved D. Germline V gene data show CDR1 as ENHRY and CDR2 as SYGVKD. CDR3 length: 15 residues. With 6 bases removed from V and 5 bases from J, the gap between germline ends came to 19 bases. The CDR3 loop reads CAIRSPLAANYGYTF. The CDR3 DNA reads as TGTGCCATCAGGTCGCCGCTAGCGGCGAATTATGGCTACACCTTC.

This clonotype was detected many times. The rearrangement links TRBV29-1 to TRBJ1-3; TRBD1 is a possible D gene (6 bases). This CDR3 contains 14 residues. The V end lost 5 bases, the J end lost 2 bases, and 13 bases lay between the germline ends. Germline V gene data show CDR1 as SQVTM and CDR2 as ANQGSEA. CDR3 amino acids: CSVKQGLAGNTIYF. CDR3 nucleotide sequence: TGCAGCGTTAAACAGGGTCTGGCTGGAAACACCATATATTTT.

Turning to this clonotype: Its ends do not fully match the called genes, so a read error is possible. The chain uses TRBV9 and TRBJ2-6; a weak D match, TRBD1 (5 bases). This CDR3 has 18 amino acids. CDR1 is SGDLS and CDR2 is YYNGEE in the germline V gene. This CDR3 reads CASSGMTAFLSGANVLAF. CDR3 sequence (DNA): TGTGCCAGCAGCGGGATGACAGCCTTTCTCTCTGGGGCCAACGTCCTGGCTTTC. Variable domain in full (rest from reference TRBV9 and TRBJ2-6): DSGVTQTPKHLITATGQRVTLRCSPRSGDLSVYWYQQSLDQGLQFLIQYYNGEERAKGNILERFSAQQFPDLHSELNLSSLELGDSALYFCASSGMTAFLSGANVLAFGAGSRLTVL.

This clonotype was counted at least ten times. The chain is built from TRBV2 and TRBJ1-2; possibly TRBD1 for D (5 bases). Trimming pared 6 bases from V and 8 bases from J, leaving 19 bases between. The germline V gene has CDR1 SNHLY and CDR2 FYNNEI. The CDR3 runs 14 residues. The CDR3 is CASRDLSRGAGYTF. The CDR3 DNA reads TGTGCCAGCAGAGACTTGTCGAGGGGTGCCGGCTACACCTTC.

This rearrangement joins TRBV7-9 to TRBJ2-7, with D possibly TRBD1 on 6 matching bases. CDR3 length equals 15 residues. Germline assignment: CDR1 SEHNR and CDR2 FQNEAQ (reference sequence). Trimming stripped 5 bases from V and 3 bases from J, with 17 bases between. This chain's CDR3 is CASSLRGGTDYEQYF. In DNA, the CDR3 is TGTGCCAGCAGCCTCAGAGGGGGAACGGACTACGAGCAGTACTTC.

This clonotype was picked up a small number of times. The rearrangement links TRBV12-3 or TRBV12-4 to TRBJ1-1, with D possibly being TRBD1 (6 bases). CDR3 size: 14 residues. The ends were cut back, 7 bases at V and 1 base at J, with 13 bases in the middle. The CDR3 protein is CASKWGPSNTEAFF. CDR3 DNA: TGTGCCAGCAAGTGGGGGCCCTCGAACACTGAAGCTTTCTTT.

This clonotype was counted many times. The CDR3 DNA is TGCAGCGTGCTCGGGACAGGGTCTTCAGGAAACACCATATATTTT. Translated: CSVLGTGSSGNTIYF. The gene calls are TRBV29-1 and TRBJ1-3; 9 positions agree with TRBD1. Trimming removed 6 bases from V and 4 bases from J; junction bases left unmatched: 10. CDR1 and CDR2 (germline): SQVTM, ANQGSEA. The CDR3 sequence is 15 residues long.

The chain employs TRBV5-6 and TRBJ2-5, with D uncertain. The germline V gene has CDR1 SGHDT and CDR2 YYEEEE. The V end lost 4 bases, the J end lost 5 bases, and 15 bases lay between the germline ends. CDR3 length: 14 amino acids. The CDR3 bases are TGTGCCAGCAGCCCCGTCCTGATCCGGGAGACCCAGTACTTC. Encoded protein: CASSPVLIRETQYF.

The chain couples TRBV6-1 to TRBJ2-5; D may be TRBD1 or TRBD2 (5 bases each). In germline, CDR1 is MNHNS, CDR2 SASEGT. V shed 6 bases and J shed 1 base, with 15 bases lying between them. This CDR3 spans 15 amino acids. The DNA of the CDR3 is TGTGCCAGCAGAGTCCCGGGACGGGTCCAAGAGACCCAGTACTTC. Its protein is CASRVPGRVQETQYF.

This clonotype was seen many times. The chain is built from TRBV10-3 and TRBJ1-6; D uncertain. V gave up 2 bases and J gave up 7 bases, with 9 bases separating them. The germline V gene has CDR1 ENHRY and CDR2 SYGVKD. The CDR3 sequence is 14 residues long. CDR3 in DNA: TGTGCCATCAGTGAGGGTCGGATGAATTCACCCCTCCACTTT. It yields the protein CAISEGRMNSPLHF.

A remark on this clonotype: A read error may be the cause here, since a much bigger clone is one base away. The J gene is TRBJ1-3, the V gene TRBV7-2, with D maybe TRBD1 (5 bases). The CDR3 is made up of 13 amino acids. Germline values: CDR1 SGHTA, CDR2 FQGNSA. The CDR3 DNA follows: TGTGCCGGCAGCTCCCGACAGGGAAACACCATATATTTT. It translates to CAGSSRQGNTIYF.

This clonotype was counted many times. CDR3 sequence (DNA): TGTGCCACCAGTTCATCCAGCAGCTACGAGCAGTACTTC. Its protein is CATSSSSSYEQYF. V is TRBV15 and J is TRBJ2-7; D ambiguous. The ends were cut back, 6 bases at V and 3 bases at J, with 12 bases in the middle. Germline V CDR1 and CDR2: LNHNV, YYDKDF (reference sequence). The CDR3 runs to 13 residues.

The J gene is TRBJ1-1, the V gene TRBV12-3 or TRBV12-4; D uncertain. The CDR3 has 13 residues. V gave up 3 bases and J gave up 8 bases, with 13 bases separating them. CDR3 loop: CASSFSTSGEAFF. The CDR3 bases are TGTGCCAGCAGTTTTTCAACCTCCGGAGAAGCTTTCTTT.

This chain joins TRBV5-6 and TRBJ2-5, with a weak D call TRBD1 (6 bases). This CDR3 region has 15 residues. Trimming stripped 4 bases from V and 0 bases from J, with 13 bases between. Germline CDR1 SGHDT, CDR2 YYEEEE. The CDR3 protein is CASSLTDRYQETQYF. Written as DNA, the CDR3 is TGTGCCAGCAGCCTAACAGACAGGTACCAAGAGACCCAGTACTTC.

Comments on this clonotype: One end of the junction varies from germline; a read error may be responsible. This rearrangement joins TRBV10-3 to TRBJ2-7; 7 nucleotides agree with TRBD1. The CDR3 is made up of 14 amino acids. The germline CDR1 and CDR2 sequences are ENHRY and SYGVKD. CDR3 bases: TGTGCCTTCAGTACAGGGGTTCTCTACTACGAGCAGTACTTC. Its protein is CAFSTGVLYYEQYF.

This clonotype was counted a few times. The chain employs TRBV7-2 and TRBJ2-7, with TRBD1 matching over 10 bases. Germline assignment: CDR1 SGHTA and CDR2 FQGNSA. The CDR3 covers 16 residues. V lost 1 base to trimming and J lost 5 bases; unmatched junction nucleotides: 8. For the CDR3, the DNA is TGTGCCAGCAGCTTAGAATTGGTGACAGGGGGCCACGAGCAGTACTTC. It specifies CASSLELVTGGHEQYF.

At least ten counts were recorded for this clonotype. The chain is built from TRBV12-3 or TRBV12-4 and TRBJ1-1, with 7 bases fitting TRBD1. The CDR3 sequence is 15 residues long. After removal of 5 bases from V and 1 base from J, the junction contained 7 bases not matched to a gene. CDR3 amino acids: CASSPNDRANTEAFF. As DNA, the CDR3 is TGTGCCAGCAGTCCGAACGACAGGGCGAACACTGAAGCTTTCTTT.

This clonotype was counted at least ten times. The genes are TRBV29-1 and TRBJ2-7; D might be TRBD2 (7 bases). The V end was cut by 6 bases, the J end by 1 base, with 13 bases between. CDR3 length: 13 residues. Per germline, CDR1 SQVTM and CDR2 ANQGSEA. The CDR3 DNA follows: TGCAGCGTCAACAGGGAGGGTTCCTACGAGCAGTACTTC. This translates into CSVNREGSYEQYF.

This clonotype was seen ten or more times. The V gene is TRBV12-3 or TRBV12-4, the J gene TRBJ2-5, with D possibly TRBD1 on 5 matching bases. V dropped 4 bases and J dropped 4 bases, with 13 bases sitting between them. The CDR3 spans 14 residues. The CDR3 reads CASSYIRVGETQYF. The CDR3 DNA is TGTGCCAGCAGTTACATCAGGGTTGGAGAGACCCAGTACTTC.

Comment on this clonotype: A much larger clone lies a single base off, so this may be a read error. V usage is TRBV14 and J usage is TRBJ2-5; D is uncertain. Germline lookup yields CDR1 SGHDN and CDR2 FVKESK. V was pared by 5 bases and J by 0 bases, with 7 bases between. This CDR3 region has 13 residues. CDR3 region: CASSARYQETQYF. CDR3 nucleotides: TGTGCCAGCAGCGCCCGGTACCAAGAGACCCAGTACTTC.

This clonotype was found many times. The CDR3 sequence is CSASDRSNYGYTF. DNA of the CDR3: TGCAGTGCCTCGGACAGATCTAACTATGGCTACACCTTC. The chain uses TRBV20-1 and TRBJ1-2; possibly TRBD1 for D (6 bases). Germline CDR1 and CDR2: DFQATT and SNEGSKA (reference sequence). V lost 6 bases and J lost 0, with 11 bases in between. The CDR3 runs to 13 residues.